This T cell receptor (beta chain) was recorded in a study of cytomegalovirus exposure and HLA in healthy donors (dated by TCRdb to 2016 to 2017). Broadly, across the study: An earlier analysis of roughly 500 of the donors reported about 250 Gb of sequence data and some 120 million unique TCR beta sequences from about 179 million T cells. An early release covering about 600 HLA-typed donors comprised 300 to 350 gigabases of sequencing data and 65 million to 100 million unique TCR sequences. Of the 350 to 450 genotyped donors, 65% to 90% were placed in the genetic ancestry cluster associated with self-reported Caucasian donors. The study aimed to test whether signatures of past pathogen exposure could be identified by cataloging public T cell receptors. Using immunosequencing, the study profiled T cell repertoires from 666 subjects and related those repertoires to cytomegalovirus serostatus. Along with the roughly 700-subject first cohort, a separate validation cohort of over a hundred different subjects was used. To predict cytomegalovirus infection status, the study brought together high-throughput TCR immunosequencing, statistical association of individual TCRs with disease status, and machine learning. To study patterns of TCR occurrence, a later analysis re-analyzed previously published TCR beta repertoires from 600 to 750 donors and added high-resolution HLA genotyping. Rather than drawing on any new phenotypic data, the later analysis identified candidate immune exposures from TCR beta sequences and the way those sequences occurred across donors. To decide whether each TCR beta V gene segment behaved as functional or pseudogenic, an earlier analysis of nearly 600 of the donors relied on high-throughput TCR beta sequencing. Donor age, sex, ethnicity and CMV serostatus were compiled together with the repertoire data. A later genetic analysis used genome-wide SNP genotypes for about 65% of the 666 donors, treating that subset as a discovery cohort. All discovery cohort repertoires had been generated using a single sequencing platform. Both class I and class II loci were covered by HLA typing, at four-digit resolution. Typing coverage differed by locus: A, B, C, DRB1 and DQB1 were typed in roughly 620-630 donors, DQA1 in around 500, DPA1 in some 610, and DPB1 in 472. Because of strong linkage in the cohort, five DR-DQ haplotypes were treated as single units for association and clustering. On average, around 240,000 unique TCR beta nucleotide sequences were sequenced per donor among 398 genotyped donors of the cohort, with roughly 18% of those sequences being non-productive.

The cohort consisted of 600 to 700 healthy bone marrow donors. All cohort members were sampled while nominally healthy, although unrecorded immune exposures were likely present. The donor tested CMV seropositive and was one of the 289 seropositive cohort members. A peripheral blood sample was collected from each donor, and TCR beta sequencing was performed on peripheral blood mononuclear cells. Genomic DNA extraction from the blood cell samples was performed with the Qiagen DNeasy Blood Extraction Kit. Libraries came from the immunoSEQ multiplex PCR assay. A mixture of 60 forward primers for TCR Vbeta segments and 13 reverse primers for TCR Jbeta segments was used in the multiplex PCR. The CDR3 region of rearranged TCR beta genes was amplified from genomic DNA by a multiplex PCR assay. Amplified TCR beta libraries were sequenced as 87-base-pair reads on the Illumina HiSeq System. Turning to the authors' computational methods: Across the 670 or so repertoires, a later analysis counted roughly 77 million unique TCR beta chains, 9.5 million to 12 million of which were shared by at least two donors. Raw reads were error-corrected and collapsed into unique sequences by a nearest-neighbor algorithm in which closely related sequences were merged to remove PCR and sequencing errors. V, D and J gene segments were assigned by aligning CDR3 sequences to IMGT reference sequences. For a sequence to be retained, a match of at least six nucleotides to both a V gene segment and a J gene segment was required. A rearrangement was called productive if the CDR3 had no stop codons and remained in frame with V and J, and every other rearrangement was called non-productive. Following IMGT convention, CDR3 was defined as the stretch from the second conserved V-encoded cysteine up to the conserved J-encoded phenylalanine. In an earlier analysis of more than 550 of the donors, sequences lacking an unambiguous match to a single V gene segment were excluded. In an earlier analysis of roughly 600 of the donors, a V segment was called functional when productive rearrangements were above 56.7%, and segregating when the standard deviation between donors exceeded 5%. A statistical classification framework was developed to diagnose cytomegalovirus status using the catalog of TCR beta chain sequences. In a later analysis, TCR nucleotide sequences were compared against IMGT/GENE-DB human TR gene sequences so that V and J genes could be assigned. A later analysis assigned CDR3 sequences and most-parsimonious VDJ recombination scenarios with the TCRdist pipeline. A later analysis defined each TCR beta chain by its CDR3 amino acid sequence plus V-gene family, and excluded reads lacking a unique V-gene family. To address suspected cross-contamination and a sequencing artifact, a later analysis removed over 500 highly shared, low-generation-probability nucleotide sequences. In a later analysis, a clonal expansion index for each public chain was calculated from normalized within-repertoire ranks of inferred template counts. In a later analysis, generation probabilities were computed using a VDJ recombination model fitted to out-of-frame rearrangements, and the results were checked against IGoR. Hypergeometric tests were used in a later analysis to score TCR-TCR, TCR-HLA and TCR-CMV co-occurrence, with a repertoire-size bias correction applied to the TCR pairs. In a later analysis, false discovery rates were estimated by permuting HLA or CMV assignments 20 times. In a later analysis, co-occurring TCRs were grouped using DBSCAN, with TCRdist sequence similarity added in when clustering inside HLA-allele-positive subsets. Co-occurrence clustering excluded repertoires with fewer than 30,000 or more than 120,000 public chains, plus five with anomalous nucleotide sharing. TCRdb limited this immuneACCESS table to in-frame rearrangements with V and J called. A share of clones is missing; checked studies link under half to unresolved V genes, and the rest is unexplained. V and J calls plus clone size are reproduced from that table; the DNA served to infer D and trimming. The sample records 70,000 to 95,000 clones, about 75% of which are singletons. About 9.5% of the sample belongs to the ten largest clones.

This clone was observed a few times. Its specific antigen is unknown. One base away there is no much larger clone; base qualities are not given. Based on the germline V gene, the CDR1 and CDR2 sequences are MNHEY and SVGAGI. Trimming takes 7 bases from V and 2 bases from J, and the germline ends sit 9 bases apart. The CDR3 covers 12 residues, taking in both the cysteine and the phenylalanine. The entry retains the CDR3 DNA only, 36 bases that are in frame from base 1. Beyond this particular receptor, the publication reports: When HLA alleles, especially DR and DQ, strongly co-occurred, TCR associations were difficult to assign to individual alleles. A cluster of highly shared sequence variants was judged likely to represent a technical artifact of the sequencing pipeline. A further reported finding was that TCR beta sequences accurately predicted the HLA-A and HLA-B alleles for most subjects in the first cohort. A later genetic analysis reported fewer N-insertions in productive TCRs among donors in an Asian-associated ancestry cluster than the roughly 620-donor mean. A later analysis found that most CMV-associated TCR beta chains appeared HLA-restricted, with HLA associations seemingly driven largely by CMV exposure. HLA typing was unavailable for some donors at each locus, so association tests used only the typed subset. Linkage disequilibrium might explain the correlated functional status among segregating V segments, but an unknown experimental factor could not be excluded. Only TCR beta chains were sequenced in this cohort, and the absence of alpha or paired-chain data limited detectable features. Immune exposure information for the cohort was limited to CMV serostatus. Specific HLA alleles were associated with 15,000 to 20,000 TCR beta sequences at a false discovery rate of 0.05 in a later analysis. In a later analysis, HLA-associated TCR beta chains were found to be more clonally expanded and to have lower generation probabilities than equally common non-associated chains. In a later analysis, several top co-occurrence clusters were reported to appear linked to parvovirus B19, influenza, CMV and Epstein-Barr virus. According to a later analysis, TCR association rates differed among HLA loci, with DRB1 alleles showing the most associated TCRs and HLA-C alleles showing the fewest. V-gene and J-gene trimming of TCR beta chains was associated with a missense DCLRE1C variant in a later genetic analysis, and the association was replicated in an independent cohort. Broadly in line with IMGT annotations, most TCR beta V segments showed up in productive rearrangements about 90% or about 30% of the time in an earlier analysis of under 700 of the donors. In the study, 150 to 200 TCR beta chains were listed as associated with cytomegalovirus. Roughly uniform sequencing depth across donors was assumed in presence/absence analyses, although this assumption may not hold. Three of the identified cytomegalovirus-associated TCR beta chains were confirmed in vitro to be specific for cytomegalovirus antigens. The classifier was reported to diagnose cytomegalovirus status with high specificity and sensitivity in both the original and validation cohorts. The 87-base-pair reads could not distinguish some IMGT-functional V segments, including TRBV6-2 and TRBV6-3, so those segments were excluded. Because counts were too low, seventeen rarely observed V segments, including chromosome 9 orphons, were excluded from the earlier analysis of 500 to 700 of the donors. It was suggested by the authors that the approach could potentially be generalized to other disease states and immunological phenotypes. Across donors, most TCR sequences were observed very rarely, whereas some public TCRs were present in many individuals.

The receptor comes from a man aged 25-45 years in good health and CMV-seropositive. The V and J segments used are TRBV6-5 and TRBJ2-7, with TRBD1 perhaps the D gene, on 5 matching bases. The sample taken for sequencing was PBMCs. The CDR3 protein is CASKGQTYEQYF. The nucleotide sequence reads as follows: TGTGCCAGCAAGGGGCAGACCTACGAGCAGTACTTC.